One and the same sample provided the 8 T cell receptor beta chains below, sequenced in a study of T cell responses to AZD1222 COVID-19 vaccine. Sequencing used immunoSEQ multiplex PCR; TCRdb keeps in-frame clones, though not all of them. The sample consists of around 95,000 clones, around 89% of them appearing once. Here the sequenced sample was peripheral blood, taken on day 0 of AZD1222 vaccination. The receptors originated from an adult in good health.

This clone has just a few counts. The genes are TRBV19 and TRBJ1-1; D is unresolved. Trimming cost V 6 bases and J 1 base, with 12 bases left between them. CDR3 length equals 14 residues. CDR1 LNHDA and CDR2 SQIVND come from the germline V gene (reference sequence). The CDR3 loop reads CASRVPDGNTEAFF. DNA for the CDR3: TGTGCCAGTAGAGTCCCCGATGGGAACACTGAAGCTTTCTTT.

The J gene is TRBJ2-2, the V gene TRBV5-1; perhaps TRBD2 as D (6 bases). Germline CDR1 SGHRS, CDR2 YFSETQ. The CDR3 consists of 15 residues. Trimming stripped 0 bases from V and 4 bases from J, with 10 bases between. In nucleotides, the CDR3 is TGCGCCAGCAGCTTGGCGGAGGGGACCACCGGGGAGCTGTTTTTT. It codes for CASSLAEGTTGELFF.

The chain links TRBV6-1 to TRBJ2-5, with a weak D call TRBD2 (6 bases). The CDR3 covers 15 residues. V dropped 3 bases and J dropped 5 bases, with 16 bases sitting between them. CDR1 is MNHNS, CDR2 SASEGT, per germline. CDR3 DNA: TGTGCCAGCAGTGAGAGGTCCGGGGGAAGGGAGACCCAGTACTTC. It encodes CASSERSGGRETQYF.

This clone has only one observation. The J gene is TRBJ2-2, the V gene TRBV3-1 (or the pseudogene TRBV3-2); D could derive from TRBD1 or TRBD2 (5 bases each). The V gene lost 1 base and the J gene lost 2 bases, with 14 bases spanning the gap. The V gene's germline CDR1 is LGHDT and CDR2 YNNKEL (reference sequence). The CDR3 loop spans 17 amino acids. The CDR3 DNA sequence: TGTGCCAGCAGCCAAGTGTGGTGGGACGGTAACACCGGGGAGCTGTTTTTT. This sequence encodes CASSQVWWDGNTGELFF.

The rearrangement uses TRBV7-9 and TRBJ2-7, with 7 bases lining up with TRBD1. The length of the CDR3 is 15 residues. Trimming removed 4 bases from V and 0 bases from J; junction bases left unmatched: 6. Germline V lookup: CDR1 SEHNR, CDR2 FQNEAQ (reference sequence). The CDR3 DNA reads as TGTGCCAGCAGCTCGACAGGGCTCCACTCCTACGAGCAGTACTTC. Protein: CASSSTGLHSYEQYF.

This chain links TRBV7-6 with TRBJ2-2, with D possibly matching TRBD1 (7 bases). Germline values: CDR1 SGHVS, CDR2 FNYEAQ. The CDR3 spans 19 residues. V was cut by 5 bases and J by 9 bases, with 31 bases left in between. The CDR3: CASSLHRWAGQPPFRELFF. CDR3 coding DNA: TGTGCCAGCAGCCTCCATAGGTGGGCGGGACAGCCTCCTTTCCGGGAGCTGTTTTTT.

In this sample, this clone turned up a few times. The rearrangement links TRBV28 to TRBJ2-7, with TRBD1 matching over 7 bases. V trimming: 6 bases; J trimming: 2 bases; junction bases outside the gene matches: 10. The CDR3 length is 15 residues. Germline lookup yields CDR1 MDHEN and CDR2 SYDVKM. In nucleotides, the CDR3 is TGTGCCAGCAGCACCGGGACAGCTTTTACCTACGAGCAGTACTTC. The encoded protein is CASSTGTAFTYEQYF. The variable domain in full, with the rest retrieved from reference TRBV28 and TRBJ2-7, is DVKVTQSSRYLVKRTGEKVFLECVQDMDHENMFWYRQDPGLGLRLIYFSYDVKMKEKGDIPEGYSVSREKKERFSLILESASTNQTSMYLCASSTGTAFTYEQYFGPGTRLTVT.

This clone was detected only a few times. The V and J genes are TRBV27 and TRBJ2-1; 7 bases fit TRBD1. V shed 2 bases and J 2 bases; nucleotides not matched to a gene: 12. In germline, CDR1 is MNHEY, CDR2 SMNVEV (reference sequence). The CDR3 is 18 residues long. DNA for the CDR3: TGTGCCAGCAGTTTAGAGGGGGCCCGGGCAGGAGCCTACAATGAGCAGTTCTTC. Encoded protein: CASSLEGARAGAYNEQFF.